The rows below give T cell receptor beta chains drawn from one sample of a study of T cells in Graves' hyperthyroidism and ophthalmopathy. A single record per CDR3 protein comes from TCRdb applying MiXCR to the multiplex PCR reads. The sample gives hundreds of thousands of distinct CDR3 sequences, about 14% of which show up once; around 9.6% is in the top ten. Sequencing was performed on blood. These receptors were obtained from a young woman with Graves' hyperthyroidism. The CDR3 runs from the conserved cysteine through the conserved F or W. D genes are given only for firm matches. Clone size appears in some rows only: once, few, many, or a class for an expanded clone.

j_gene | abundance | v_gene | d_gene | CDR3aa | CDR3nt
TRBJ2-2 | - | TRBV4-3 | TRBD2 | CASSQMGLATGELFF | TGCGCCAGCAGCCAAATGGGACTAGCGACCGGGGAGCTGTTTTTT
TRBJ2-1 | - | TRBV2 | TRBD1 | CASEDRVSRDEQFF | TGTGCCAGTGAGGACAGGGTTTCCCGCGATGAGCAGTTCTTC
TRBJ2-1 | many | TRBV7-9 | - | CASSWARGEQFF | TGTGCCAGCAGTTGGGCGCGGGGTGAGCAGTTCTTC
TRBJ2-2 | - | TRBV18 | TRBD2 | CASSRLADSTGELFF | TGTGCCAGCTCCCGACTAGCGGATAGCACCGGGGAGCTATTTTTT
TRBJ2-3 | - | TRBV28 | - | CASSGGARADTQYF | TGTGCCAGCTCCGGTGGCGCTCGTGCGGATACGCAGTATTTT
TRBJ2-2 | - | TRBV29-1 | - | CSVEGGGELFF | TGCAGCGTTGAAGGGGGCGGGGAGCTGTTTTTT
TRBJ2-7 | - | TRBV29-1 | TRBD1 | CSVGGTGSGVGEQYF | TGCAGCGTTGGGGGGACAGGAAGCGGAGTTGGCGAGCAGTACTTC
TRBJ2-5 | many | TRBV18 | TRBD2 | CASSPLTGTKQQETQYF | TGTGCCAGCTCACCACTGACCGGGACTAAACAACAAGAGACCCAGTACTTC
TRBJ2-7 | many | TRBV9 | - | CASSAAGTGPSEQYF | TGTGCCAGCAGCGCCGCCGGGACTGGGCCCAGCGAGCAGTACTTC
TRBJ2-7 | few | TRBV4-1 | - | CASSSTFGLGTYEQYF | TGCGCCAGCAGCTCTACTTTCGGGCTGGGAACCTACGAGCAGTACTTC
TRBJ1-3 | few | TRBV6-1 | - | CASSPGDLRSRDTIYF | TGTGCCAGCAGTCCAGGGGACCTTCGGAGCAGAGACACCATATATTTT
TRBJ2-1 | many | TRBV7-3 | - | CASSPLLGVDNEQFF | TGTGCCAGCAGCCCCTTATTAGGAGTGGACAATGAGCAGTTCTTC
TRBJ2-2 | once | TRBV3-1 | - | CACSQDGRARGVTGELFF | TGTGCCTGCAGCCAAGATGGGAGGGCCAGGGGGGTCACCGGGGAGCTGTTTTTT
TRBJ2-1 | - | TRBV5-6 | TRBD1 | CASSMRGRGPPGFF | TGTGCCAGCAGTATGAGGGGGCGCGGTCCTCCTGGGTTCTTC
TRBJ2-2 | - | TRBV6-2/TRBV6-3 | - | CASSYSRDERSVGELFF | TGTGCCAGCAGTTACTCCCGGGATGAGCGGTCGGTCGGGGAGCTGTTTTTT
TRBJ2-7 | many | TRBV6-2/TRBV6-3 | - | CASSYRGSKSYEQYF | TGTGCCAGCAGTTACCGCGGGTCCAAGTCCTACGAGCAGTACTTC
TRBJ1-1 | many | TRBV5-1 | TRBD1 | CASSSWTGLGTEAFF | TGCGCCAGCAGCTCATGGACAGGCTTGGGCACTGAAGCTTTCTTT
TRBJ2-5 | many | TRBV6-2/TRBV6-3 | - | CASSPPRQAGETQYF | TGTGCCAGCAGTCCCCCACGACAGGCCGGAGAGACCCAGTACTTC
TRBJ2-2 | - | TRBV6-2/TRBV6-3 | - | CASSYSLMAGELFF | TGTGCCAGCAGTTACTCGTTAATGGCCGGGGAGCTGTTTTTT
TRBJ2-5 | - | TRBV12-3/TRBV12-4 | TRBD2 | CASSFVLADQETQYF | TGTGCCAGCAGTTTCGTACTAGCGGACCAAGAGACCCAGTACTTC
TRBJ2-3 | many | TRBV2 | - | CASTGVSTDTQYF | TGTGCCAGCACGGGAGTTAGCACAGATACGCAGTATTTT
TRBJ1-1 | many | TRBV11-1 | TRBD1 | CAIRTGNTEAFF | TGTGCCATTCGGACAGGGAACACTGAAGCTTTCTTT
TRBJ1-4 | - | TRBV3-1 | TRBD1 | CASSRQGAPEKLFF | TGTGCCAGCAGCCGACAGGGGGCGCCTGAAAAACTGTTTTTT
TRBJ2-1 | many | TRBV6-1 | - | CASSTGVPDEQFF | TGTGCCAGCAGTACGGGAGTCCCCGATGAGCAGTTCTTC